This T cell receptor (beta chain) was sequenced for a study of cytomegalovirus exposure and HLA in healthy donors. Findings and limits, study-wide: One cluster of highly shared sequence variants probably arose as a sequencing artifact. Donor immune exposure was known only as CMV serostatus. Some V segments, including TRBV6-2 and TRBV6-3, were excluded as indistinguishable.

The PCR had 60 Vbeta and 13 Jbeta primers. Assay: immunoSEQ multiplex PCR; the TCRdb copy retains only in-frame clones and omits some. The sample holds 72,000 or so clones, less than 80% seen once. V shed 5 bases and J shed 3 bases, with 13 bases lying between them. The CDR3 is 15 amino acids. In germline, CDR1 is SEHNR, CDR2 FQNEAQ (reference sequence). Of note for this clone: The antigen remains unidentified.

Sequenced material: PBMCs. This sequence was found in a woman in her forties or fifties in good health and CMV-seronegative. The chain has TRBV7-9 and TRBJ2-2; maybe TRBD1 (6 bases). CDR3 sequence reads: CASSDNRADTGELFF. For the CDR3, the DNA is TGTGCCAGCAGCGACAACAGGGCGGACACCGGGGAGCTGTTTTTT. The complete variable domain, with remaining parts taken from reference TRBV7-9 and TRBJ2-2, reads DTGVSQNPRHKITKRGQNVTFRCDPISEHNRLYWYRQTLGQGPEFLTYFQNEAQLEKSRLLSDRFSAERPKGSFSTLEIQRTEQGDSAMYLCASSDNRADTGELFFGEGSRLTVL.